This T cell receptor beta chain stems from a study of T cell clonality in common variable immunodeficiency. Study-wide results and limits: Links between repertoire features and CVID complications were heterogeneity-limited.

This clone was detected ten times or more. Its antigen is currently unknown. The DNA ends 3 residues before the CDR3 does, and the rest of the CDR3 is filled in from the germline J gene. Method: immunoSEQ multiplex PCR; TCRdb's copy keeps in-frame clones and lacks some. The sample yields fewer than 75,000 clones, without any singletons. CDR3 length: 13 residues. Germline CDR1 SGHVS, CDR2 FQNEAQ. The sequenced material came from peripheral blood mononuclear cells. This sequence joins TRBV7-8 and TRBJ2-6; D gene ambiguous. The TCR sequence derives from a person between 18 and 75 years old in good health. The DNA read from the CDR3 is TGTGCCAGCAGCCCGATAGCTGCCAATCTC. Its translation: CASSPIAANL. In full, the CDR3 reads CASSPIAANLLTF.